At least ten counts were recorded for the clone carrying this T cell receptor (beta chain). At one of its ends the junction is not consistent with the germline gene, which may arise from a read error. Each CDR3 protein is one row after TCRdb ran MiXCR on the reads. The table records approximately 700,000 distinct CDR3 sequences, roughly 35% of them present only once. This record belongs to a study of T cell repertoires in cytomegalovirus infection. Study details: From public TCR beta signatures came an indication of both CMV infection and matching HLA type.

Germline lookup yields CDR1 SGHTA and CDR2 FQGNSA. The CDR3 covers 13 residues. The sequenced sample consisted of PBMCs. The rearrangement joins TRBV7-2 to TRBJ1-5; D remains unclear. This TCR was recovered from a human donor in good health (CMV status not recorded). Some clones in this sample may be carry-over from other donors' samples. The CDR3 sequence is CASSLGRDQPQHF. The CDR3 DNA sequence: TGTGCCAGCAGTTTAGGAAGAGATCAGCCCCAGCATTTT.